In its sample, the clone carrying this TCR beta chain was seen many times. This CDR3 comprises 14 residues. V gave up 10 bases and J gave up 6 bases; unmatched junction bases: 15. Germline V lookup: CDR1 LNHDA, CDR2 SQIVND (reference sequence). The data were taken from a study of blood T cell repertoires in COVID-19. Study background: Acute and convalescent COVID-19 specimens originated in the United States, Italy and Spain.

Produced via immunoSEQ multiplex PCR; TCRdb's table is partial and in-frame only. Here the sample spans around 150,000 clones, roughly 82% being singletons. Sequenced: peripheral blood. The rearrangement links TRBV19 to TRBJ2-7, with 7 bases lining up with TRBD2. The origin of this receptor is a woman aged 35 to 49 with COVID-19, enrolled during active disease. CDR3 sequence (DNA): TGTGCCACCTCTCCAACGGGGGGTTTGCTCGAGCAGTACTTC. Its translation: CATSPTGGLLEQYF.